Sequencing of this TCR beta chain was carried out in a study of shared clonotypes between healthy human individuals. Study outcomes and limitations: The authors sampled blood alone, and tissue repertoires likely differ.

With respect to this clone: Its antigen remains unknown.

CDR1 SNHLY and CDR2 FYNNEI come from the germline V gene. The CDR3 contains 13 residues. Genomic DNA (from each subset) was split evenly across several immunoSEQ plates. Clones were sequenced by immunoSEQ multiplex PCR, and TCRdb holds only the in-frame ones, with some missing. The sample records over 1.4 million clones, about 96% being singletons. The sample taken for sequencing was naive CD4+ T cells sorted from blood. Subset indicated: CD45RA+ positively selected. This clonotype was obtained from a man aged 25-45 years in good health. The chain is built from TRBV2 and TRBJ2-7; 7 nucleotides agree with TRBD1. The CDR3 coding sequence is TGTGCAGTGGCTGGGACAGTAGCCTACGAGCAGTACTTC. Translating it yields CAVAGTVAYEQYF.